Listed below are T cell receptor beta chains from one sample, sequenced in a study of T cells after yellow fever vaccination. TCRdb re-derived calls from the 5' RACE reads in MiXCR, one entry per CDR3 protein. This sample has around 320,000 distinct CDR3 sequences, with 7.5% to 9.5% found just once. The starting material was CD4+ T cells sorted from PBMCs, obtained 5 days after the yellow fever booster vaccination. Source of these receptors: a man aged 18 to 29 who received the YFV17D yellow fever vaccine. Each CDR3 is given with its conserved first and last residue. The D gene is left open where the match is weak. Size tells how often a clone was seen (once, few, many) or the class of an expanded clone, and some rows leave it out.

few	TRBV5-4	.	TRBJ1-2	TGTGCCAGCAGCGTCGTAGGTGGGCGCGGCTACACCTTC	CASSVVGGRGYTF
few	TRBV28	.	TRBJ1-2	TGTGCCAGCAGTTTCTCGGGACTCCGTACTAACTATGGCTACACCTTC	CASSFSGLRTNYGYTF
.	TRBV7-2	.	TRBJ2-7	TGTGCCAGCAGCCCAAGGTTTACCTACGAGCAGTACTTC	CASSPRFTYEQYF
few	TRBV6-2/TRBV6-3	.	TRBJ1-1	TGTGCCAGCAGTTGGGGCGCAGGGAACACTGAAGCTTTCTTT	CASSWGAGNTEAFF
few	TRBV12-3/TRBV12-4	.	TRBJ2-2	TGTGCCAGCAGACAGGGTCTCGGCACCGGGGAGCTGTTTTTT	CASRQGLGTGELFF
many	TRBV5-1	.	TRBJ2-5	TGCGCCAGCAGCTTGCTAACAGGAGGAGGGGAGACCCAGTACTTC	CASSLLTGGGETQYF
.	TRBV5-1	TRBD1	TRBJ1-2	TGCGCCAGCAGCTTTCCAGGGGGCGCGACTAACTATGGCTACACCTTC	CASSFPGGATNYGYTF
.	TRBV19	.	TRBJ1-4	TGTGCCAGTAGTCCCGACAGCTTTGAAAAACTGTTTTTT	CASSPDSFEKLFF
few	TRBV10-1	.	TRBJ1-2	TGCGCCAGCAGTCCCCGACGACAAGCCTATGGCTACACCTTC	CASSPRRQAYGYTF
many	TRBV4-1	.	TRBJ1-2	TGCGCCAGCAGCCAAGCAGCGGGAGGACCTTGGAACTATGGCTACACCTTC	CASSQAAGGPWNYGYTF
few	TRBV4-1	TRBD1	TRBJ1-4	TGCGCCAGCAGCTTTCGGGGGACAGGGGGGGAAAAACTGTTTTTT	CASSFRGTGGEKLFF
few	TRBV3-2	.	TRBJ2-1	TGTGCCAGCAGCCAACGCAGGGTGATAAGGAATGAGCAGTTCTTC	CASSQRRVIRNEQFF
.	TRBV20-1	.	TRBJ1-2	TGCAGTGCCATAAAGTCCGGGGGCCGTCACACCTTC	CSAIKSGGRHTF
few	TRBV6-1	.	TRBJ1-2	TGTGCCAGCAGTGAAAGGTTAGCGACCTATGGCTACACCTTC	CASSERLATYGYTF
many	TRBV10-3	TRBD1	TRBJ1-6	TGTGCCATCAGCCCGGGACAGGGGAAATCACCCCTCCACTTT	CAISPGQGKSPLHF
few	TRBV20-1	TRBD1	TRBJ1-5	TGCAGTGCGGTGGGCAGGGGGCGCAATAGCAATCAGCCCCAGCATTTT	CSAVGRGRNSNQPQHF
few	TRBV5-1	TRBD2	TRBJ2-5	TGCGCCAGCAGCTTGGCCGGGACTACACAAGAGACCCAGTACTTC	CASSLAGTTQETQYF
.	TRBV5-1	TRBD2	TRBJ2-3	TGCGCCAGCAGCCAGATTTCGGGGGGTACAGATACGCAGTATTTT	CASSQISGGTDTQYF
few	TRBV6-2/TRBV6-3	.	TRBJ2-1	TGTGCCAGCAGTACCCCTTCTATTGGGGTCTACAATGAGCAGTTCTTC	CASSTPSIGVYNEQFF
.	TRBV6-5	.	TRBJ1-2	TGTGCCAGCAGTTACTTGGTCCGGGGGCAATGGGGCGGCTACACCTTC	CASSYLVRGQWGGYTF
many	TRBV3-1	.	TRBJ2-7	TGTGCCAGCAGCCAAGCCGCCCAGGAGCAGTACTTC	CASSQAAQEQYF
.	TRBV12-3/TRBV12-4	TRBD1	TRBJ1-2	TGTGCCAGCAGTTTCGGACAGGGGGCGTCCTATGGCTACACCTTC	CASSFGQGASYGYTF
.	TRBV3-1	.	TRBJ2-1	TGTGCCAGCAGCCAAGCTCCGCTTGCCGGCAACAATGAGCAGTTCTTC	CASSQAPLAGNNEQFF
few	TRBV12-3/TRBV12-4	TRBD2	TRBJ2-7	TGTGCCAGCAGGTCCGGGACTACGAGCTCCTACGAGCAGTACTTC	CASRSGTTSSYEQYF
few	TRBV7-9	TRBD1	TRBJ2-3	TGTGCCAGCAGCGGACAAGGACAGGGATCGGACACAGATACGCAGTATTTT	CASSGQGQGSDTDTQYF
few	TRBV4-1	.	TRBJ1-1	TGCGCCAGCAGCCACCCATTTTCAGAGAACACTGAAGCTTTCTTT	CASSHPFSENTEAFF
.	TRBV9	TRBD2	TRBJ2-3	TGTGCCAGCAGCGGGGGACTAGGAGACACAGATACGCAGTATTTT	CASSGGLGDTDTQYF
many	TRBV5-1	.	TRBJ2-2	TGCGCCAGCAGCATCGAGGGGGCCGGGGAGCTGTTTTTT	CASSIEGAGELFF
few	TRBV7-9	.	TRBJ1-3	TGTGCCAGCAGCTTAAGTCAGGGCGGAAACACCATATATTTT	CASSLSQGGNTIYF
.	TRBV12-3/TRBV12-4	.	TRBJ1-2	TGTGCCAGCAGTCCGGGGGGAGGCCTTATCTATGGCTACACCTTC	CASSPGGGLIYGYTF
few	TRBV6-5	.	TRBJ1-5	TGTGCCAGCAGAGCGGCTTCGGGGGGCGGACAGCCCCAGCATTTT	CASRAASGGGQPQHF
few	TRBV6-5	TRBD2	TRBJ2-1	TGTGCCAGCAGTTATGCGGGGGGGAACTACAATGAGCAGTTCTTC	CASSYAGGNYNEQFF
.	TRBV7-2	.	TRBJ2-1	TGTGCCAGCAGCTCCAATGCGGGGGCCCGCAATGAGCAGTTCTTC	CASSSNAGARNEQFF
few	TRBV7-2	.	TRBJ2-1	TGTGCCAGCAGCTGGCAGGGGTCCTACAATGAGCAGTTCTTC	CASSWQGSYNEQFF
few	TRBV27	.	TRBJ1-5	TGTGCCAGCAGTTTATTACAGGGAGGGAGTCAGCCCCAGCATTTT	CASSLLQGGSQPQHF
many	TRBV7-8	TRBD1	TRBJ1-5	TGTGCCAGCAGCCAGGGGGTTAATCAGCCCCAGCATTTT	CASSQGVNQPQHF
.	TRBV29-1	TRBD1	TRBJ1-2	TGCAGCGTTGATGGGGGGACAGCGGACGACTATGGCTACACCTTC	CSVDGGTADDYGYTF
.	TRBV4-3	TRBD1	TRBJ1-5	TGCGCCAGCAGCCAAGGGCTTCCGGGACAGGGGCTTCAGCCCCAGCATTTT	CASSQGLPGQGLQPQHF
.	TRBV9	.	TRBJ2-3	TGTGCCAGCAGCCCACCGGGACGCAGGATTGATACGCAGTATTTT	CASSPPGRRIDTQYF
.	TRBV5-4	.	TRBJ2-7	TGTGCCAGCAGTTCTGGGGACAACAAGTACGAGCAGTACTTC	CASSSGDNKYEQYF
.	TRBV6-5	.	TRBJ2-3	TGTGCCAGCAGTTACCAACAGGGACGGTCAGATACGCAGTATTTT	CASSYQQGRSDTQYF
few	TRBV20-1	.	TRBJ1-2	TGCAGTGCTAGAGATTGGGGCGGAGACCTCTATGGCTACACCTTC	CSARDWGGDLYGYTF
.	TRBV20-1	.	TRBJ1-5	TGCAGTGCAAAAGCAGGGTATCAGCCCCAGCATTTT	CSAKAGYQPQHF
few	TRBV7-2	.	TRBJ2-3	TGTGCCAGCAGCGGAAGGCGGGGCGGGCCCGGGGATACGCAGTATTTT	CASSGRRGGPGDTQYF
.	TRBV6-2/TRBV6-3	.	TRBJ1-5	TGTGCCAGCAGATCCGACGGGAATCAGCCCCAGCATTTT	CASRSDGNQPQHF
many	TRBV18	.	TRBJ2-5	TGTGCCAGCTCCCCCCCGGGGACCCCAGAGACCCAGTACTTC	CASSPPGTPETQYF
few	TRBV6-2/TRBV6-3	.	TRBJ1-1	TGTGCCAGCAGTTACTTTCCGGACGGGGGGACTGAAGCTTTCTTT	CASSYFPDGGTEAFF
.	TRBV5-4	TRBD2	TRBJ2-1	TGTGCCAGCAGCTGGAGAGCGTCTAGCGGGGGGCGACATGAGCAGTTCTTC	CASSWRASSGGRHEQFF
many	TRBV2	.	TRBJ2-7	TGTGCCAGCAGGTTCGGGGGAGTCCACGAGCAGTACTTC	CASRFGGVHEQYF
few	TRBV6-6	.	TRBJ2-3	TGTGCCAGCAAGGGGTCTAGCACAGATACGCAGTATTTT	CASKGSSTDTQYF